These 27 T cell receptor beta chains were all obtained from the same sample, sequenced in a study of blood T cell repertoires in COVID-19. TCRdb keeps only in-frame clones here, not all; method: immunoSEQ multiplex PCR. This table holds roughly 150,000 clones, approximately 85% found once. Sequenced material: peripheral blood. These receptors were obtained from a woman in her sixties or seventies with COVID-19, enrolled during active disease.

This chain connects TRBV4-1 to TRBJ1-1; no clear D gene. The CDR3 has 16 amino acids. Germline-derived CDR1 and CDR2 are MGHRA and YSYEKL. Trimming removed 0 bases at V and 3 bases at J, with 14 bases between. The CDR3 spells CASSQETPREDTEAFF. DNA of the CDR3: TGCGCCAGCAGCCAAGAAACACCCCGGGAGGACACTGAAGCTTTCTTT.

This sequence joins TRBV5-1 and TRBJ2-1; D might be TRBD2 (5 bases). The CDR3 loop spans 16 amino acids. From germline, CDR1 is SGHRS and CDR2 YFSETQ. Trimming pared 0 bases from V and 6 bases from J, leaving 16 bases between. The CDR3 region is CASSLDGLAMVNEQFF. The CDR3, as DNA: TGCGCCAGCAGCTTGGATGGGCTAGCCATGGTCAATGAGCAGTTCTTC.

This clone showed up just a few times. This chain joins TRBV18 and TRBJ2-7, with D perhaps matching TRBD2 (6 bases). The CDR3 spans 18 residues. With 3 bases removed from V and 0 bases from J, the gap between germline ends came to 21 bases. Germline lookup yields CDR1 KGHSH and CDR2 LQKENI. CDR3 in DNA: TGTGCCAGCTCACCGCCCGACGAACAAGTAGCGGTCTCCTACGAGCAGTACTTC. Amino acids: CASSPPDEQVAVSYEQYF.

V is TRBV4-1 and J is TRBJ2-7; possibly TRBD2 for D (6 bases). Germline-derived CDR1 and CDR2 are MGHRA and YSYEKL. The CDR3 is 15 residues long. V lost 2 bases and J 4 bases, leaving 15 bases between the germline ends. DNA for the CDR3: TGCGCCAGCAGCCAATCAATAGCGGAGGGTTACGAGCAGTACGTC. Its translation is CASSQSIAEGYEQYV.

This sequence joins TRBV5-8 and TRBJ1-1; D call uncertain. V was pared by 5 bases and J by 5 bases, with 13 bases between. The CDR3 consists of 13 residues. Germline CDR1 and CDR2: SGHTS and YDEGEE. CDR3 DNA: TGTGCCAGCAGACTGAAGGGAGGGACTGAAGCTTTCTTT. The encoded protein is CASRLKGGTEAFF.

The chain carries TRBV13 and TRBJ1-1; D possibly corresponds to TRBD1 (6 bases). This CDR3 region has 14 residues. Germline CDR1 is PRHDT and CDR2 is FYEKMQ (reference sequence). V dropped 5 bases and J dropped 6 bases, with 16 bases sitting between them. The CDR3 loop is CASSRRGALSEAFF. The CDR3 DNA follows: TGTGCCAGCAGCCGACGGGGGGCCTTATCTGAAGCTTTCTTT.

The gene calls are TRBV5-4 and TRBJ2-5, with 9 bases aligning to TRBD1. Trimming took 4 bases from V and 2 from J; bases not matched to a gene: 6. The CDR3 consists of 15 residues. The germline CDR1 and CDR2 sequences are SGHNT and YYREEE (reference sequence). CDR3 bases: TGTGCCAGCAGCCTCGAGACAGGGGGACAAGAGACCCAGTACTTC. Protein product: CASSLETGGQETQYF.

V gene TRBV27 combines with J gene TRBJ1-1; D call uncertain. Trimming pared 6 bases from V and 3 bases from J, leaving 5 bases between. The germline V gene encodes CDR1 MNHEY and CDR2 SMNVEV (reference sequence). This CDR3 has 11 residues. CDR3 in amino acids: CASRRDTEAFF. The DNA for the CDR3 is TGTGCCAGCAGGCGGGACACTGAAGCTTTCTTT.

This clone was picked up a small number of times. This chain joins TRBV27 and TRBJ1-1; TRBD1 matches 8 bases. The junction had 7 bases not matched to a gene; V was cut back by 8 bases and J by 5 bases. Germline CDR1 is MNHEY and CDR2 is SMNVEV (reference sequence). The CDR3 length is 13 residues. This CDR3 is CASGQGRGTEAFF. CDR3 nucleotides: TGTGCCAGCGGACAGGGACGGGGTACTGAAGCTTTCTTT.

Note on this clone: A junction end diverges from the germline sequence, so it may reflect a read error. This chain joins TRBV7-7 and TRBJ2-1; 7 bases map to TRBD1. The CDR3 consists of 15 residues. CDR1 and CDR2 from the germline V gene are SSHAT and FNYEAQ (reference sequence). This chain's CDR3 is CASSLRTGSVDEQFF. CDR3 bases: TGTGCTAGCAGCTTAAGGACAGGTAGCGTCGATGAGCAGTTCTTC.

CDR3 residues: CASSAGLASGANVLTF. DNA of the CDR3: TGTGCCAGCAGCGCGGGACTCGCCTCTGGGGCCAACGTCCTGACTTTC. The chain is built from TRBV7-7 and TRBJ2-6; tentative D call: TRBD2 (6 bases). From germline, CDR1 is SSHAT and CDR2 FNYEAQ (reference sequence). The CDR3 spans 16 residues. The V end was cut by 5 bases, the J end by 0 bases, with 11 bases between.

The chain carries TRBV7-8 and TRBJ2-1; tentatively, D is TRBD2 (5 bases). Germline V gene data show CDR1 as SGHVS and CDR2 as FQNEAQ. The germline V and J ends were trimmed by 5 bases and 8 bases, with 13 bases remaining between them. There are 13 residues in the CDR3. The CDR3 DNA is TGTGCCAGCAGCGGCCGAACTAGGGATGAGCAGTTCTTC. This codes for CASSGRTRDEQFF. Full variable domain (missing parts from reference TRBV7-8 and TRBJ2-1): GAGVSQSPRYKVAKRGQDVALRCDPISGHVSLFWYQQALGQGPEFLTYFQNEAQLDKSGLPSDRFFAERPEGSVSTLKIQRTQQEDSAVYLCASSGRTRDEQFFGPGTRLTVL.

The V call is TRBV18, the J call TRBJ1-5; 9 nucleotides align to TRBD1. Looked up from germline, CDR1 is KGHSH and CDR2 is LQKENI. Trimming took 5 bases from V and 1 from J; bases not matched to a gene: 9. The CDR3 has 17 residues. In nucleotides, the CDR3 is TGTGCCAGCTCAACAACAGGGGGCTTGATGAGCAATCAGCCCCAGCATTTT. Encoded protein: CASSTTGGLMSNQPQHF.

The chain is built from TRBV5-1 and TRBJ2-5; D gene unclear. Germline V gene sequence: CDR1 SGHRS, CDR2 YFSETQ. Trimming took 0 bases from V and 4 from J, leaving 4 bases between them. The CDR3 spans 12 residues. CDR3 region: CASSLGLETQYF. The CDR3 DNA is TGCGCCAGCAGCTTGGGGCTAGAGACCCAGTACTTC.

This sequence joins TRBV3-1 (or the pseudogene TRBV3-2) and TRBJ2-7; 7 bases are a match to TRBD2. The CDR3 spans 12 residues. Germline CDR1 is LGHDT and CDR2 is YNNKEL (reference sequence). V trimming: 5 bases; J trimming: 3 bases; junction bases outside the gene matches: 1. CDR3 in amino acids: CASSSSGYEQYV. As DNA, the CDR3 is TGTGCCAGCAGCTCTAGCGGCTACGAGCAGTACGTC.

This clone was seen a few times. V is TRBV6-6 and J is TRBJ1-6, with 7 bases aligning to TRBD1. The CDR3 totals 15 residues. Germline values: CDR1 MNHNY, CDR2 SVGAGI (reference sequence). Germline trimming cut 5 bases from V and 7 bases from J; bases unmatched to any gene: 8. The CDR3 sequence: CASSHPGQTNSPLHF. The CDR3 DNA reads TGTGCCAGCAGTCATCCGGGACAGACCAATTCACCCCTCCACTTT.

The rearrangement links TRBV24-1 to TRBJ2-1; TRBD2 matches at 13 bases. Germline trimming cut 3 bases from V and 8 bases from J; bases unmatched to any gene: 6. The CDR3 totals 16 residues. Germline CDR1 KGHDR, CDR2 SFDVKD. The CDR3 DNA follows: TGTGCCACCAGTGATCCCACTAGCGGGAGGGGCGATGAGCAGTTCTTC. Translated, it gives CATSDPTSGRGDEQFF.

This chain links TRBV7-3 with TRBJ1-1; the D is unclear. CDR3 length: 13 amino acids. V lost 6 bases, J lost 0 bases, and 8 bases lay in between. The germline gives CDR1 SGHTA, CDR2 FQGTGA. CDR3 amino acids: CASRLDMNTEAFF. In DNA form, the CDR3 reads TGTGCCAGCAGACTAGACATGAACACTGAAGCTTTCTTT.

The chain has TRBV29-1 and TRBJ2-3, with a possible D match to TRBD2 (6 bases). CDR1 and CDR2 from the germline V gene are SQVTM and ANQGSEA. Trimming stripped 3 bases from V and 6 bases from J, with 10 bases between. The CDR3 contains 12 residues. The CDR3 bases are TGCAGCGTTGATTGGGGAGGCGATACGCAGTATTTT. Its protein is CSVDWGGDTQYF.

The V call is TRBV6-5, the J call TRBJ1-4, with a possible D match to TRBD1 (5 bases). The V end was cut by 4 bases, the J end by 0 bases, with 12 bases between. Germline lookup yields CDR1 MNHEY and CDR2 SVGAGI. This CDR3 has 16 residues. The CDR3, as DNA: TGTGCCAGCAGTTGGCGGGGGGGGACAACTAATGAAAAACTGTTTTTT. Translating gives CASSWRGGTTNEKLFF.

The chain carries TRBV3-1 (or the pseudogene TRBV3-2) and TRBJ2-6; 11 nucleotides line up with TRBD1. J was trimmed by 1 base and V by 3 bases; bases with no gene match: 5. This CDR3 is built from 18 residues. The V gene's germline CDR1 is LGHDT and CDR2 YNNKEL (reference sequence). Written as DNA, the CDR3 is TGTGCCAGCAGCCATTGGGGACAGGGGGTTTCTGGGGCCAACGTCCTGACTTTC. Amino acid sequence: CASSHWGQGVSGANVLTF.

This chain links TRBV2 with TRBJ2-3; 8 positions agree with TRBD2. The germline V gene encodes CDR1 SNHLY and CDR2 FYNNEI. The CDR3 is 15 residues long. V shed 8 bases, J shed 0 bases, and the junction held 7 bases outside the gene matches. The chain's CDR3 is CASQLLAGSTDTQYF. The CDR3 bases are TGTGCCAGCCAACTTCTAGCGGGTAGCACAGATACGCAGTATTTT.

In DNA, the CDR3 is TGTGCCTGGAGTGTACGTCGGGGTAGCGGGGGAGAGACCCAGTACTTC. Translated, it gives CAWSVRRGSGGETQYF. This chain links TRBV30 with TRBJ2-5; 9 bases are a match to TRBD2. Germline assignment: CDR1 GTSNPN and CDR2 SVGIG (reference sequence). V lost 0 bases and J lost 4; bases outside the gene matches: 9. This CDR3 comprises 16 residues.

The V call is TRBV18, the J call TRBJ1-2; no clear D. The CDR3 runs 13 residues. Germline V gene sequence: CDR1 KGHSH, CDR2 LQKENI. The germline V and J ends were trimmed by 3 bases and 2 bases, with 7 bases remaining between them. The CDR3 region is CASSPPQNYGYTF. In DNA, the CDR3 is TGTGCCAGCTCACCCCCACAGAACTATGGCTACACCTTC.

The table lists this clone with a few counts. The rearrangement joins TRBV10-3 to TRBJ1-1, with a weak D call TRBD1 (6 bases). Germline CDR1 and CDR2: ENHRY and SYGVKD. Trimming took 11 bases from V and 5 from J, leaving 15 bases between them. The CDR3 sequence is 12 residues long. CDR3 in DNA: TGTGCCGCCAGGGGACCCTTGACTGAAGCTTTCTTT. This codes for CAARGPLTEAFF.

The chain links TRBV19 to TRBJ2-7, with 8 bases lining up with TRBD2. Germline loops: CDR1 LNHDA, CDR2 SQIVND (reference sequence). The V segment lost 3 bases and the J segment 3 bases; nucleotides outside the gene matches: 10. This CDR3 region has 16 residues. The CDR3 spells CASSMGQRGTLYEQYF. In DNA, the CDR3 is TGTGCCAGTAGTATGGGTCAGCGGGGGACACTCTACGAGCAGTACTTC.

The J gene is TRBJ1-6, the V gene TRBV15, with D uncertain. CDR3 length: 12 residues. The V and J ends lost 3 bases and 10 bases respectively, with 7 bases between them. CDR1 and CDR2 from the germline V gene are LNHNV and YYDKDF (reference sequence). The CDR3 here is CATSSVQSPLHF. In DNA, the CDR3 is TGTGCCACCAGCAGCGTACAGTCACCCCTCCACTTT.